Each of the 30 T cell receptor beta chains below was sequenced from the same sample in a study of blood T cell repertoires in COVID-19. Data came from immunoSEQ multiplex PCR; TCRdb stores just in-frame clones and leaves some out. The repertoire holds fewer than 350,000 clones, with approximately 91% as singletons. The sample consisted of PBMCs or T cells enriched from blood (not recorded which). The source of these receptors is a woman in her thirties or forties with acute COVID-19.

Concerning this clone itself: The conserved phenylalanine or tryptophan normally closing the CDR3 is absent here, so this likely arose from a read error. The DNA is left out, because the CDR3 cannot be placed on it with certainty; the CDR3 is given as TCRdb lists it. The CDR3 sequence is CATSREGRGRGQGG. The rearrangement links TRBV15 to TRBJ1-6; the D call TRBD1 from the table was never checked on the DNA. The CDR3 comprises 14 residues, both ends counted. Germline CDR1 is LNHNV and CDR2 is YYDKDF (reference sequence).

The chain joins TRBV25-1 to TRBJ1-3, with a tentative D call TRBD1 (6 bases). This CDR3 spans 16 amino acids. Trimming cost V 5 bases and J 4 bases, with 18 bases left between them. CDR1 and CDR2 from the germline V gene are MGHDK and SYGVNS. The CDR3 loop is CASSQGGGATGNTIYF. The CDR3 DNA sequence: TGTGCCAGCAGTCAAGGGGGGGGCGCGACAGGAAACACCATATATTTT.

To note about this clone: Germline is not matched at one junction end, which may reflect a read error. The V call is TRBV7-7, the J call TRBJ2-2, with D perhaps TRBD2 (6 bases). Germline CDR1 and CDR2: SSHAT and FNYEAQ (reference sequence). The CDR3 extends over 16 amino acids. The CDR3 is CASSLEKMGRGGELFF. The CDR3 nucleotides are TGTGCTAGCAGCTTAGAGAAGATGGGGCGGGGCGGGGAGCTGTTTTTT.

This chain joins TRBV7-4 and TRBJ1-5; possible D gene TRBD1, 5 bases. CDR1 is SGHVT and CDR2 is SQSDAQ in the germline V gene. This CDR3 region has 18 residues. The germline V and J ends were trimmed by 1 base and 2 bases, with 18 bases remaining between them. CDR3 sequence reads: CASSLVWLGEAGNQPQHF. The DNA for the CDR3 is TGTGCCAGCAGCTTAGTTTGGCTAGGGGAGGCGGGCAATCAGCCCCAGCATTTT.

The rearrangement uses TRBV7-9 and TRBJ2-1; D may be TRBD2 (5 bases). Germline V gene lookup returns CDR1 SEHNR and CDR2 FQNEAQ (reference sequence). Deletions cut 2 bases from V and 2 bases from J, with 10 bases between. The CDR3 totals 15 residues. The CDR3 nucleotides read TGTGCCAGCAGCTTAACTAGAGAGGCCTACAATGAGCAGTTCTTC. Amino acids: CASSLTREAYNEQFF. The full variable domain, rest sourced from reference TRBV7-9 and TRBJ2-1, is DTGVSQNPRHKITKRGQNVTFRCDPISEHNRLYWYRQTLGQGPEFLTYFQNEAQLEKSRLLSDRFSAERPKGSFSTLEIQRTEQGDSAMYLCASSLTREAYNEQFFGPGTRLTVL.

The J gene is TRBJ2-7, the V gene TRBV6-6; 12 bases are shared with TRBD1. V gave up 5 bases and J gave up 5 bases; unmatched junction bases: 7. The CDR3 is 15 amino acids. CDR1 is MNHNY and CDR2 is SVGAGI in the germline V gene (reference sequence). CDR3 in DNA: TGTGCCAGCAGTCCACCGGGACAGGGGGCGCACGAGCAGTACTTC. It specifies CASSPPGQGAHEQYF.

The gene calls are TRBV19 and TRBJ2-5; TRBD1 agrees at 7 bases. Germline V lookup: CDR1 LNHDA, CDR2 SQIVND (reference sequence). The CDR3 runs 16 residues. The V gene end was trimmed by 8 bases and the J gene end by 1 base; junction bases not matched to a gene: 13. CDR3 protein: CASGGRIRDSQETQYF. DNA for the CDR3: TGTGCCAGTGGGGGAAGGATCCGGGACAGCCAAGAGACCCAGTACTTC.

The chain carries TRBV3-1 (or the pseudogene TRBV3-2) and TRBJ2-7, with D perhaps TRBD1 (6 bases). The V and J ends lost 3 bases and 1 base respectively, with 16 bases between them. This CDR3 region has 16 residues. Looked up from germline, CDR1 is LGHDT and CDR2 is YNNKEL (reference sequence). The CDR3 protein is CASSQTGELLSYEQYF. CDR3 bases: TGTGCCAGCAGCCAGACAGGTGAACTTCTATCCTACGAGCAGTACTTC.

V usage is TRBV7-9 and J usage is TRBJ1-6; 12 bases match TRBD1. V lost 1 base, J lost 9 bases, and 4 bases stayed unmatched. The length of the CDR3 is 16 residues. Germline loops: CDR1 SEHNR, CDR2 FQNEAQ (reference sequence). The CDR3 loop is CASSLGGQGASSPLHF. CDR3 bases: TGTGCCAGCAGCTTAGGGGGACAGGGGGCCAGTTCACCCCTCCACTTT. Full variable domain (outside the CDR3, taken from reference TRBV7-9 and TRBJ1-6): DTGVSQNPRHKITKRGQNVTFRCDPISEHNRLYWYRQTLGQGPEFLTYFQNEAQLEKSRLLSDRFSAERPKGSFSTLEIQRTEQGDSAMYLCASSLGGQGASSPLHFGNGTRLTVT.

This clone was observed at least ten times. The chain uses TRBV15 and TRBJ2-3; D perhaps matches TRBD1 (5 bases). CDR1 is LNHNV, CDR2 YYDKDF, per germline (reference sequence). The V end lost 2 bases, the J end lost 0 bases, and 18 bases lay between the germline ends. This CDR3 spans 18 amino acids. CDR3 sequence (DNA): TGTGCCACCAGCAGATCCTTAGACAGACCAGCTAGCACAGATACGCAGTATTTT. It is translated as CATSRSLDRPASTDTQYF.

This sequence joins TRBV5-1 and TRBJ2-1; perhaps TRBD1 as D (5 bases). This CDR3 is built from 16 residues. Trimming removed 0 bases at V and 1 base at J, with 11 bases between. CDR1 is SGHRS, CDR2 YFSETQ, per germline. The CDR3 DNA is TGCGCCAGCAGCTTGGTCGGGCAGGGATCCTACAATGAGCAGTTCTTC. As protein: CASSLVGQGSYNEQFF. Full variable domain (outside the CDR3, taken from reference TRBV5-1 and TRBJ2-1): KAGVTQTPRYLIKTRGQQVTLSCSPISGHRSVSWYQQTPGQGLQFLFEYFSETQRNKGNFPGRFSGRQFSNSRSEMNVSTLELGDSALYLCASSLVGQGSYNEQFFGPGTRLTVL.

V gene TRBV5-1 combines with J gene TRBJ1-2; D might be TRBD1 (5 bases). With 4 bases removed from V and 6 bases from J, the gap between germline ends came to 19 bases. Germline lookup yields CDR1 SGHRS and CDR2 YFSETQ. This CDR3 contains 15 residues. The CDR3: CASSTPGRGGHGYTF. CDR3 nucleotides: TGCGCCAGCAGCACCCCCGGAAGGGGCGGCCATGGCTACACCTTC.

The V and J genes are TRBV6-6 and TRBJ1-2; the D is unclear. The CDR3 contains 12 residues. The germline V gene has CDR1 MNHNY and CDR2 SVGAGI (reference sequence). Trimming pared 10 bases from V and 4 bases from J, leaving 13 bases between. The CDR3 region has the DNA TGTGCCACTGCGGGTAGCACCTATGGCTACACCTTC. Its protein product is CATAGSTYGYTF.

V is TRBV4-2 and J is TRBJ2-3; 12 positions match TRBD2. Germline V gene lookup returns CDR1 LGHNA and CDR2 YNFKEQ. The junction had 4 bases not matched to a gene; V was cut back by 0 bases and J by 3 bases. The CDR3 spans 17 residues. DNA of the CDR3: TGTGCCAGCAGCCAAGACGCCCTAGCGGGAGGGACAGATACGCAGTATTTT. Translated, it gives CASSQDALAGGTDTQYF.

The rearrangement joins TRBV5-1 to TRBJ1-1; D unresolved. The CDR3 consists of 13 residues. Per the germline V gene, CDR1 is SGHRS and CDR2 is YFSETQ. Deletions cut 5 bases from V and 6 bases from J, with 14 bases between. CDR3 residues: CASRHTREPEAFF. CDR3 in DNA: TGCGCCAGCAGGCACACGAGGGAACCTGAAGCTTTCTTT.

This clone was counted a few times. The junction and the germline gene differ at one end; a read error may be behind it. The CDR3 region is CASSISGTSGGCF. CDR3 DNA sequence: TGTGCCAGCAGTATTTCCGGGACTAGCGGGGGATGCTTC. The chain uses TRBV2 and TRBJ2-7; 14 nucleotides align to TRBD2. The CDR3 runs 13 residues. The V gene's germline CDR1 is SNHLY and CDR2 FYNNEI.

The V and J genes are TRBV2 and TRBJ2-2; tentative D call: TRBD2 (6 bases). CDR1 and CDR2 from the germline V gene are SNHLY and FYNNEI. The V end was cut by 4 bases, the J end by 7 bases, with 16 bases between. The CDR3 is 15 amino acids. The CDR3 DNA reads TGTGCCAGCAGTGCGTATACGGGGGTAGTCGGGGAGCTGTTTTTT. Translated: CASSAYTGVVGELFF.

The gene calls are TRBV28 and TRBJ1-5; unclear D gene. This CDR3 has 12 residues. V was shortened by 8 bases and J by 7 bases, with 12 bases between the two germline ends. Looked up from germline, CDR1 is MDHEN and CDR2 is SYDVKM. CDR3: CASYREQQPQHF. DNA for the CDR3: TGTGCCAGCTACCGGGAACAGCAGCCCCAGCATTTT.

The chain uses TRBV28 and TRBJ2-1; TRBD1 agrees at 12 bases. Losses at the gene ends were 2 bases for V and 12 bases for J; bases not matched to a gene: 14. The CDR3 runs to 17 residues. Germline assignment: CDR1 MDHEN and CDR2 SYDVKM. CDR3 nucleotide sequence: TGTGCCAGCAGTTTACTTACCAGAGGGACAGGGGGCATACGGCAGTTCTTC. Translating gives CASSLLTRGTGGIRQFF.

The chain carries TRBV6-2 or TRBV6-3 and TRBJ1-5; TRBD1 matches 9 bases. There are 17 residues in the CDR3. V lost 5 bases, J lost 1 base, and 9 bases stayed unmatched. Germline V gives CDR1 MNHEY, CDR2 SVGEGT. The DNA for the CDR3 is TGTGCCAGCAGTGCCACAGGGGGCGGTGGGAGCAATCAGCCCCAGCATTTT. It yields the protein CASSATGGGGSNQPQHF.

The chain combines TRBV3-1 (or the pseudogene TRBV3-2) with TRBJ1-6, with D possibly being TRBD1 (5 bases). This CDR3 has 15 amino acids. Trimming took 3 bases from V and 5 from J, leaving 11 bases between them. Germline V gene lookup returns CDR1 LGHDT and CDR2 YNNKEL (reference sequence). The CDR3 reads CASSHGDRNNSPLHF. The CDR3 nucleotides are TGTGCCAGCAGCCACGGCGACAGAAATAATTCACCCCTCCACTTT.

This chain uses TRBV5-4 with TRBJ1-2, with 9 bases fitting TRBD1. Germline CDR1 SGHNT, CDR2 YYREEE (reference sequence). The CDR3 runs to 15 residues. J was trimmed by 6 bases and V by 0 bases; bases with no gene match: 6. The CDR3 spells CASSLAGTGPNGYTF. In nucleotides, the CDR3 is TGTGCCAGCAGCTTGGCGGGGACAGGGCCTAATGGCTACACCTTC.

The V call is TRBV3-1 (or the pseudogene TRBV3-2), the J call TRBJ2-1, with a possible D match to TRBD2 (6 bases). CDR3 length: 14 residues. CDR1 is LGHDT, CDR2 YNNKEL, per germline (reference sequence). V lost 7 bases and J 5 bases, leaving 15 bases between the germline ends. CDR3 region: CASTETSTHNEQFF. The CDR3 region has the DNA TGTGCCAGCACCGAGACTAGTACCCACAATGAGCAGTTCTTC.

The CDR3, as DNA: TGTGCCAGCAGCGAGACAGGGAACTATGGCTACACCTTC. This translates into CASSETGNYGYTF. This chain uses TRBV7-2 with TRBJ1-2; 7 positions agree with TRBD1. Germline values: CDR1 SGHTA, CDR2 FQGNSA. The CDR3 runs 13 residues. Trimming at V came to 5 bases and at J to 2 bases, leaving 2 bases not matched to a gene. Looking up the rest from reference TRBV7-2 and TRBJ1-2 gives the full variable domain: GAGVSQSPSNKVTEKGKDVELRCDPISGHTALYWYRQSLGQGLEFLIYFQGNSAPDKSGLPSDRFSAERTGGSVSTLTIQRTQQEDSAVYLCASSETGNYGYTFGSGTRLTVV.

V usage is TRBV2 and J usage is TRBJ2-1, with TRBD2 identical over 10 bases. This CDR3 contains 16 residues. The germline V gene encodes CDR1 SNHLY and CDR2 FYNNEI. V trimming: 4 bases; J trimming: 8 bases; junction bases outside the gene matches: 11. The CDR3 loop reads CASSVDQAGGRDEQFF. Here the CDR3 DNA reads TGTGCCAGCAGTGTAGATCAAGCGGGGGGGAGAGATGAGCAGTTCTTC. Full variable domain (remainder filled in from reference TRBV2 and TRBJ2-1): EPEVTQTPSHQVTQMGQEVILRCVPISNHLYFYWYRQILGQKVEFLVSFYNNEISEKSEIFDDQFSVERPDGSNFTLKIRSTKLEDSAMYFCASSVDQAGGRDEQFFGPGTRLTVL.

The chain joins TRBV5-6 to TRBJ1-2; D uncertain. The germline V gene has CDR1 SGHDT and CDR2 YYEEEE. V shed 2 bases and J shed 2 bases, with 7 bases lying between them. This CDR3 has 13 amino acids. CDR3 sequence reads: CASSLRGNYGYTF. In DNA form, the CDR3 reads TGTGCCAGCAGCTTAAGAGGGAACTATGGCTACACCTTC.

The CDR3 is CASSQVPGNSPLHF. DNA of the CDR3: TGTGCCAGCAGCCAAGTCCCAGGGAATTCACCCCTCCACTTT. The chain joins TRBV3-1 (or the pseudogene TRBV3-2) to TRBJ1-6; D may be TRBD1 (5 bases). The germline V and J ends were trimmed by 1 base and 7 bases, with 8 bases remaining between them. Germline V CDR1 and CDR2: LGHDT, YNNKEL (reference sequence). The CDR3 is made up of 14 amino acids.

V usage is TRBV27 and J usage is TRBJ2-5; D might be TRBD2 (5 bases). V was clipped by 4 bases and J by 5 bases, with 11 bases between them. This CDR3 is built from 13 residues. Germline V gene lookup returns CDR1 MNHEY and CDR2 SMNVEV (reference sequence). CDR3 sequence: CASSYLGVETQYF. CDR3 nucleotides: TGTGCCAGCAGTTATCTGGGAGTGGAGACCCAGTACTTC.

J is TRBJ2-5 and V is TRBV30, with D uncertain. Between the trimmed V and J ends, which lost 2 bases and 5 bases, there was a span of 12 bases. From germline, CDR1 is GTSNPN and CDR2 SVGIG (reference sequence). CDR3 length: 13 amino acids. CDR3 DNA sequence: TGTGCCTGGAGTACGACTGGTCGGGAGACCCAGTACTTC. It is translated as CAWSTTGRETQYF.

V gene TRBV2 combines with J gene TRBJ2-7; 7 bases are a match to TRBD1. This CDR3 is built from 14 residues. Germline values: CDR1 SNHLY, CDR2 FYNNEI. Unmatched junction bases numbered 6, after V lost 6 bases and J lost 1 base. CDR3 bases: TGTGCCAGCAGACACCAGGGGGAATCCTACGAGCAGTACTTC. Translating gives CASRHQGESYEQYF.